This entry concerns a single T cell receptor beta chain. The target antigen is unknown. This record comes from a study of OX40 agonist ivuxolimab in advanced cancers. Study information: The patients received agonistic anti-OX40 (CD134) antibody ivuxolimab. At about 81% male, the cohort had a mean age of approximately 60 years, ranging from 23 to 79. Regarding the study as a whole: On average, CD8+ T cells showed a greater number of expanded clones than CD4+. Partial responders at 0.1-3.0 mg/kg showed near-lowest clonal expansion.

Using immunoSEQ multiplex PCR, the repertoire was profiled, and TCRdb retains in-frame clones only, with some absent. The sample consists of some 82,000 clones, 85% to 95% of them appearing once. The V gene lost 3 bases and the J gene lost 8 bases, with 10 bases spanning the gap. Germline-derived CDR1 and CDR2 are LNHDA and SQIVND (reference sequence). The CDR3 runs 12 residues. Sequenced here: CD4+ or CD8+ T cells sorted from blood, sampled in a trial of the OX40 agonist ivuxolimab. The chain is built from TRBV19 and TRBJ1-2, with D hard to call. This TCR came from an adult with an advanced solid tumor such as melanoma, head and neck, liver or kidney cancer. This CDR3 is CASSIWAQGYTF. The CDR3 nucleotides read TGTGCCAGTAGTATTTGGGCGCAGGGCTACACCTTC.